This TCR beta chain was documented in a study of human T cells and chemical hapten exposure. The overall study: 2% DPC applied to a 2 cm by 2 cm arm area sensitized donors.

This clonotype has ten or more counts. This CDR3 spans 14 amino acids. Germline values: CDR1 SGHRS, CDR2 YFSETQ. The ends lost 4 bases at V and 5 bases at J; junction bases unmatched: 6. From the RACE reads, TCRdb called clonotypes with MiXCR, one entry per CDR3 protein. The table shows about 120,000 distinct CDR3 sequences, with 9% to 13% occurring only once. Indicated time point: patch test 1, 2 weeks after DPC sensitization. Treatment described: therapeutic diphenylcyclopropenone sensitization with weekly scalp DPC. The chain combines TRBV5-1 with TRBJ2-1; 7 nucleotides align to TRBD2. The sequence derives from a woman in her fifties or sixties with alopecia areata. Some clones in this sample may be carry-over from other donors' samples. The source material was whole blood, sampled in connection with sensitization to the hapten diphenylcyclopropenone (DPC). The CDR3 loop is CASSPGTIHNEQFF. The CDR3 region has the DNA TGCGCCAGCAGCCCGGGGACTATCCACAATGAGCAGTTCTTC.